This T cell receptor beta chain was sequenced for a study of beta chain features in type 1 diabetes (dated by TCRdb to 2016 to 2019). Notes on the research overall: Mean age, gender distribution, total cell number and subset yield were not different between patients and healthy donors. Whereas all 30 or so donors provided naive and central memory subsets, regulatory and stem cell-like memory subsets were isolated from just 8 patients and roughly eight healthy donors. Across all samples, about 110 million sorted cells were examined, and cell number per subset correlated strongly with RNA yield. The study compared the TCRB repertoires of sorted circulating CD4+ T cell subsets in recently diagnosed type 1 diabetes patients with those in matched healthy donors. What the research found in general, with its limitations: Patients with type 1 diabetes made fewer insertions and deleted more nucleotides at VDJ recombination sites, implying thymic rearrangement abnormalities. Because cDNA rather than genomic DNA was sequenced, highly expressing activated cells could have been over-represented, although no difference in activation and CD3 levels was found between groups. HLA sub-analyses involved small numbers of individuals, so any influence of HLA type on TCRB rearrangement remained unresolved. PCR might favor shorter templates, but patient and control samples were amplified and corrected together, so any skew would affect both groups equally. Naive, central memory and regulatory TCRB repertoires appeared to be more similar among patients than among healthy donors. A moderate but significant shortening of TCRB CDR3 length was observed in type 1 diabetes patients in all four CD4+ subsets.

From each donor, a single peripheral blood sample of around 120 mL on average was drawn into heparinised tubes. Naive, central memory, regulatory and stem cell-like memory CD4+ T cells were sorted on a BD FACSAria II using a panel including CD45RO, CCR7, CD25, CD127, CD95 and CD27. Purity was above 95% for every sorted population. Right away, PBMCs were isolated by Lymphoprep density gradient centrifugation and were stained directly, with no culture step. So that batch effects would be minimized, each experiment stained and sorted samples in pairs, pairing one healthy donor with one patient. Note on this clone: Its antigen target is currently unknown. Nothing much larger sits one base from this clone, and base qualities are not available.

All of the isolated RNA was reverse transcribed with the High Capacity cDNA Reverse Transcription Kit, so expressed TCRB transcripts were sequenced. Deep immunoSEQ sequencing was applied to naive, central memory and regulatory T cell samples, giving an average of approximately 4 million total reads per sample. After sorted cells were lysed in RLT buffer, RNA was extracted with DNase-treated RNeasy Micro or Mini kits, with the choice depending on cell number. Each cell subset was processed on its own to prevent cross-contamination, while patient and healthy donor samples were processed together. Using the immunoSEQ multiplex PCR, TCRB sequences were amplified from cDNA into 87-bp fragments spanning the CDR3 region. The amplicons were sequenced using the Illumina HiSeq platform. In the paper's pipeline: Synthetic template baselines were used to correct PCR bias computationally, reads within Hamming distance 2 were collapsed together, and singletons that could not be merged were discarded. By aligning reads against IMGT, V, D and J genes, CDR3 length, and insertions or deletions at six rearrangement sites were assigned. Within each subset, clonotype counts were normalized to sorted cell number, and only after that were true diversity and Gini coefficients computed with the tcR R package. The overlap coefficient, calculated on TCRB nucleotide sequences, was used to quantify repertoire sharing. TCRdb obtained this table from immuneACCESS and retained in-frame rearrangements with V and J assigned. These tables miss some clones; where compared with another copy, unresolved V genes account for less than half of the shortfall, and the remainder is unexplained. V, J and clone size derive from that table, while D and trimming were established from the DNA sequence. This sample has fewer than 200,000 clones in its table, and 10% to 15% of those were observed once. The top ten clonotypes cover 0.62% of the sample.

The germline V gene sets CDR1 to SGHVS and CDR2 to FNYEAQ. The CDR3 numbers 16 residues from cysteine through phenylalanine. The kept DNA is CDR3 alone, 48 bases in frame from the first base. V is pruned by 5 bases and J by 3 bases, leaving 9 bases of the junction without a gene match. The sample was central memory CD4+ T cells from blood. The chain was built from TRBV7-6 and TRBJ2-2; 7 nucleotides in the junction match TRBD2. This sequence was found in a woman aged 18-29 years in good health. This receptor carries the CDR3 CASSLVAGADTGELFF. The nucleotide sequence reads TGTGCCAGCAGCCTGGTCGCGGGAGCGGACACCGGGGAGCTGTTTTTT.